This T cell receptor beta chain came from a study of shared T cell receptors in the human thymus. Here immunoSEQ multiplex PCR was the method, and the copy in TCRdb shows in-frame clones only, minus some. The sample gives about 660,000 clones, around 87% of which show up once; 0.0094% is in the top ten. Germline lookup yields CDR1 SGHVS and CDR2 FNYEAQ. V was clipped by 4 bases and J by 5 bases, with 12 bases between them. The CDR3 consists of 13 residues. These sequences were also reported in another study, on human thymus T cells. From that report: Corrective heart surgery yielded resections, and these provided the thymus tissue. Unrelated individuals reportedly shared highly overlapping thymic TCR repertoires.

The TCR originated in a boy under two years old with a congenital heart defect. The source material was thymocytes. The chain employs TRBV7-6 and TRBJ2-7; D remains ambiguous. The CDR3 DNA reads TGTGCCAGCAGCTCCGCCCGGTTAGACGAGCAGTACTTC. This sequence encodes CASSSARLDEQYF.